These 19 T cell receptor beta chains share one sample of origin, sequenced in a study of early T cells in non-severe SARS-CoV-2 infection. TCRdb redid the calling of the 5' RACE reads with MiXCR, one entry per CDR3 protein. The sample lists about 100,000 distinct CDR3 sequences, about 13% occurring once. The sequenced sample was whole blood. The source of these receptors is an adult who was a healthcare worker with PCR-confirmed SARS-CoV-2 infection or an uninfected control (not recorded which).

The chain links TRBV28 to TRBJ2-7, with 8 bases identical to TRBD2. The ends lost 6 bases at V and 3 bases at J; junction bases unmatched: 16. Germline CDR1 and CDR2: MDHEN and SYDVKM. This CDR3 region has 17 residues. The CDR3 nucleotides are TGTGCCAGCAGCTCGATGGTTAGCGGGGCTCGAGTCTACGAGCAGTACTTC. As protein: CASSSMVSGARVYEQYF.

As concerns this clonotype: Likely a read error: the CDR3 ends without its conserved phenylalanine or tryptophan. This chain's CDR3 is CSVHPRDRLGDTQYL. The CDR3 DNA reads TGCAGCGTCCACCCCCGGGACCGCCTCGGAGATACGCAGTATCTT. The genes are TRBV29-1 and TRBJ2-3, with D perhaps TRBD1 or TRBD2 (5 bases each). This CDR3 is 15 amino acids long. Germline V lookup: CDR1 SQVTM, CDR2 ANQGSEA. With 6 bases removed from V and 5 bases from J, the gap between germline ends came to 21 bases.

This clonotype was counted at least ten times. The chain has TRBV12-3 or TRBV12-4 and TRBJ2-2; tentative D call: TRBD1 (6 bases). The V end was cut by 6 bases, the J end by 5 bases, with 13 bases between. The length of the CDR3 is 14 residues. Here the CDR3 reads CASRTKGDTGELFF. As DNA, the CDR3 is TGTGCCAGCAGGACTAAGGGGGATACCGGGGAGCTGTTTTTT.

This clonotype showed up many times. The chain has TRBV29-1 and TRBJ2-3; 8 bases align to TRBD2. The ends lost 4 bases at V and 1 base at J; junction bases unmatched: 25. The CDR3 runs 21 residues. CDR1 SQVTM and CDR2 ANQGSEA come from the germline V gene. The CDR3 here is CSVGKRGQGITNRVRTDTQYF. The CDR3 DNA reads TGCAGCGTTGGGAAGCGGGGGCAGGGGATAACGAACAGGGTTCGCACAGATACGCAGTATTTT.

About this clonotype: A much larger clone sits a single nucleotide away, making a read error possible. This rearrangement joins TRBV2 to TRBJ2-2; 7 bases fit TRBD2. V lost 11 bases and J lost 3; bases outside the gene matches: 9. The CDR3 spans 14 residues. The germline gives CDR1 SNHLY, CDR2 FYNNEI. CDR3 nucleotide sequence: TGTGCCGGCTCTTCTAGCGGAGACACCGGGGAGCTGTTTTTT. It specifies CAGSSSGDTGELFF.

This clonotype was counted many times. This rearrangement joins TRBV5-1 to TRBJ1-1, with D possibly matching TRBD1 (6 bases). V lost 1 base and J lost 4, with 14 bases in between. There are 15 residues in the CDR3. Germline CDR1 SGHRS, CDR2 YFSETQ. The CDR3 region has the DNA TGCGCCAGCAGCTTGCGCCGCACCAGGGGCACTGAAGCTTTCTTT. It is translated as CASSLRRTRGTEAFF. Together with reference TRBV5-1 and TRBJ1-1, the CDR3 gives the full variable domain: KAGVTQTPRYLIKTRGQQVTLSCSPISGHRSVSWYQQTPGQGLQFLFEYFSETQRNKGNFPGRFSGRQFSNSRSEMNVSTLELGDSALYLCASSLRRTRGTEAFFGQGTRLTVV.

The V gene is TRBV7-9, the J gene TRBJ2-2, with D tentatively TRBD1 or TRBD2 (5 bases each). Trimming removed 5 bases at V and 0 bases at J, with 13 bases between. The CDR3 length is 16 residues. Germline V gene sequence: CDR1 SEHNR, CDR2 FQNEAQ (reference sequence). Here the CDR3 DNA reads TGTGCCAGCAGCCCAAGGGGAGAATCGAACACCGGGGAGCTGTTTTTT. This sequence encodes CASSPRGESNTGELFF.

This clonotype appeared many times. J is TRBJ2-1 and V is TRBV6-6; TRBD2 agrees at 9 bases. V lost 0 bases to trimming and J lost 4 bases; unmatched junction nucleotides: 7. Germline CDR1 reads MNHNY; CDR2 reads SVGAGI (reference sequence). The CDR3 totals 17 residues. CDR3 in amino acids: CASSYSGASGVYNEQFF. The DNA of the CDR3 is TGTGCCAGCAGTTACTCAGGCGCTAGCGGGGTTTACAATGAGCAGTTCTTC.

The table lists this clonotype with a few counts. The chain recombines TRBV4-1 with TRBJ2-7; D may be TRBD2 (5 bases). Between the trimmed V and J ends, which lost 3 bases and 4 bases, there was a span of 7 bases. Germline CDR1 MGHRA, CDR2 YSYEKL. The CDR3 contains 12 residues. This CDR3 is CASSQAGYEQYF. CDR3 DNA sequence: TGCGCCAGCAGCCAGGCGGGTTACGAGCAGTACTTC.

This clonotype came up many times. J is TRBJ1-5 and V is TRBV11-2; D call uncertain. This CDR3 region has 15 residues. Germline V gives CDR1 SGHAT, CDR2 FQNNGV. Trimming stripped 5 bases from V and 5 bases from J, with 16 bases between. CDR3 DNA: TGTGCCAGCAGCGACCCCGTATACTCCCATCAGCCCCAGCATTTT. Its translation: CASSDPVYSHQPQHF.

The chain uses TRBV11-2 and TRBJ2-3; D is possibly TRBD2 (6 bases). CDR1 is SGHAT and CDR2 is FQNNGV in the germline V gene. Trimming took off 3 bases at V and 4 bases at J, with 14 bases between the two ends. This CDR3 has 15 amino acids. The CDR3 here is CASSFLPRRADTQYF. In nucleotides, the CDR3 is TGTGCCAGCAGCTTTCTCCCAAGGAGGGCAGATACGCAGTATTTT.

This chain uses TRBV20-1 with TRBJ1-1; 9 positions agree with TRBD1. Looked up from germline, CDR1 is DFQATT and CDR2 is SNEGSKA (reference sequence). Unmatched junction bases numbered 5, after V lost 3 bases and J lost 3 bases. The CDR3 length is 14 residues. CDR3 nucleotide sequence: TGCAGTGCTAGGCCCGGGACAGGGCACACTGAAGCTTTCTTT. This codes for CSARPGTGHTEAFF.

This clonotype appeared many times. CDR3 residues: CASSPYRVSYNEQFF. CDR3 nucleotides: TGTGCCAGCTCCCCTTACAGGGTATCCTACAATGAGCAGTTCTTC. The rearrangement links TRBV5-8 to TRBJ2-1; weak D call: TRBD1 (6 bases). This CDR3 region has 15 residues. CDR1 and CDR2 (germline): SGHTS, YDEGEE. The V gene lost 7 bases and the J gene lost 1 base, with 15 bases spanning the gap.

A few counts support this clonotype. This chain uses TRBV15 with TRBJ2-7, with TRBD1 matching over 9 bases. The ends lost 0 bases at V and 2 bases at J; junction bases unmatched: 8. The CDR3 contains 17 residues. Per the germline V gene, CDR1 is LNHNV and CDR2 is YYDKDF (reference sequence). The CDR3 spells CATSRDTTGGPTYEQYF. The DNA of the CDR3 is TGTGCCACCAGCAGAGATACTACAGGGGGCCCTACCTACGAGCAGTACTTC. Using reference TRBV15 and TRBJ2-7 for the parts outside the CDR3, the full variable domain is DAMVIQNPRYQVTQFGKPVTLSCSQTLNHNVMYWYQQKSSQAPKLLFHYYDKDFNNEADTPDNFQSRRPNTSFCFLDIRSPGLGDTAMYLCATSRDTTGGPTYEQYFGPGTRLTVT.

This clonotype was observed a handful of times. J is TRBJ2-7 and V is TRBV14; TRBD1 aligns across 8 bases. CDR1 is SGHDN, CDR2 FVKESK, per germline. After removal of 3 bases from V and 4 bases from J, the junction contained 8 bases not matched to a gene. This CDR3 region has 15 residues. For the CDR3, the DNA is TGTGCCAGCAGCCAGTCGGGACAGGTCATTTACGAGCAGTACTTC. Its protein product is CASSQSGQVIYEQYF.

The rearrangement uses TRBV5-1 and TRBJ2-1; the D is unclear. This CDR3 spans 14 amino acids. Germline lookup yields CDR1 SGHRS and CDR2 YFSETQ. With 6 bases removed from V and 5 bases from J, the gap between germline ends came to 15 bases. For the CDR3, the DNA is TGCGCCAGCACATCCGTTCGAGCCCACAATGAGCAGTTCTTC. Protein product: CASTSVRAHNEQFF. Filled out from reference TRBV5-1 and TRBJ2-1, the complete variable domain reads KAGVTQTPRYLIKTRGQQVTLSCSPISGHRSVSWYQQTPGQGLQFLFEYFSETQRNKGNFPGRFSGRQFSNSRSEMNVSTLELGDSALYLCASTSVRAHNEQFFGPGTRLTVL.

This clonotype was counted many times. The V call is TRBV6-2 or TRBV6-3, the J call TRBJ2-4, with D perhaps TRBD1 (5 bases). Trimming left V 8 bases short and J 0 bases short, with 8 bases between. The germline V gene has CDR1 MNHEY and CDR2 SVGEGT. CDR3 length equals 13 residues. The DNA of the CDR3 is TGTGCCAGCGGACACGTAGCCAAAAACATTCAGTACTTC. This codes for CASGHVAKNIQYF.

This clonotype was observed a few times. The chain combines TRBV12-3 or TRBV12-4 with TRBJ1-3; no reliable D call. The CDR3 runs 15 residues. Trimming cost V 5 bases and J 0 bases, with 11 bases left between them. The CDR3: CASSPTSDSGNTIYF. CDR3 sequence (DNA): TGTGCCAGCAGTCCCACCTCGGACTCTGGAAACACCATATATTTT.

The genes are TRBV23-1 and TRBJ2-7; 9 nucleotides agree with TRBD1. TRBV23-1 is marked as an open reading frame, function uncertain. Germline trimming cut 3 bases from V and 4 bases from J; bases unmatched to any gene: 7. This CDR3 is built from 15 residues. The CDR3 DNA is TGCGCCAGCAGTCACCAGGAGGGACAGGGTTACGAGCAGTACTTC. Amino acids: CASSHQEGQGYEQYF.